This T cell receptor (beta chain) stems from a study of response to subunit inactivated influenza vaccine. V lost 7 bases, J lost 5 bases, and 5 bases stayed unmatched. Germline loops: CDR1 SQVTM, CDR2 ANQGSEA. The CDR3 is 12 amino acids. This clonotype was detected a few times. The antigen remains undetermined. Study-level points and caveats: With each seasonal influenza vaccination, the authors suggested, few new T cells are recruited.

Each CDR3 protein is one row after TCRdb ran MiXCR on the RT-PCR reads. The sample comprises roughly 160,000 distinct CDR3 sequences, roughly 11% of which are singletons, and 9.5% to 15% rests with the top ten. This TCR was recovered from a man in his forties or fifties who received an inactivated influenza vaccine. The chain links TRBV29-1 to TRBJ2-4; 7 positions match TRBD1. Sequenced here: non-naive T cells sorted from PBMCs, sampled 35 to 45 days after vaccination. CDR3 residues: CSGSGGENIQYF. CDR3 nucleotide sequence: TGCAGCGGATCAGGGGGAGAAAACATTCAGTACTTC.